This TCR beta chain was identified during a study of shared clonotypes between healthy human individuals. Sequencing used immunoSEQ multiplex PCR; TCRdb keeps in-frame clones, though not all of them. In the table there are some 2,000,000 clones, just under 95% of which are singletons. The CDR3 contains 12 residues. V was clipped by 6 bases and J by 1 base, with 6 bases between them. In germline, CDR1 is KGHSH, CDR2 LQKENI. As defined, naive CD8 cells were CD45RO-negative and positively selected for CCR7, with terminally differentiated effector memory CD45RA+ cells excluded. The chain uses TRBV18 and TRBJ2-5; the D gene is possibly TRBD2 (5 bases). Material for sequencing was naive CD8+ T cells sorted from blood. The receptor comes from a man between 18 and 35 years old in good health. This CDR3 reads CASSRGQETQYF. CDR3 DNA sequence: TGTGCCAGCTCCCGGGGCCAAGAGACCCAGTACTTC. Complete variable domain (other parts from reference TRBV18 and TRBJ2-5): NAGVMQNPRHLVRRRGQEARLRCSPMKGHSHVYWYRQLPEEGLKFMVYLQKENIIDESGMPKERFSAEFPKEGPSILRIQQVVRGDSAAYFCASSRGQETQYFGPGTRLLVL.